This T cell receptor (beta chain) was documented in a study of a mutant IDH1 vaccine in newly diagnosed glioma. Study-level information: Most had both radiotherapy and temozolomide beforehand; others had only one. The V12 visit happened in week 35, and the V13 visit happened in week 47.

Assay used: immunoSEQ multiplex PCR; TCRdb lists only in-frame clones, some missing. The top ten clones hold approximately 4% of a sample with about 54,000 clones, around 84% of them seen once. The time point: week 35, safety follow-up. What each vaccine dose contained was 300 ug of mutant IDH1 20-mer peptide, accompanied by topical imiquimod. New IDH1-mutant, ATRX-lost WHO grade 3 or 4 astrocytomas occurred in donors. Comments on this clone: The antigen is undetermined.

The V end lost 5 bases, the J end lost 14 bases, and 13 bases lay between the germline ends. This CDR3 has 11 residues. The V gene's germline CDR1 is LNHDA and CDR2 SQIVND (reference sequence). J is TRBJ2-1 and V is TRBV19; either TRBD1 or TRBD2 may fit D (5 bases each). This TCR was recovered from a woman aged 18-35 years with glioma. The input for sequencing was PBMCs, taken from a glioma patient whose treatment included an IDH1 peptide vaccine. CDR3 protein: CASSAGLGEFF. DNA for the CDR3: TGTGCCAGTAGTGCGGGTTTAGGGGAGTTCTTC.